These 32 T cell receptor beta chains originate from one sample sequenced in a study of T cell repertoires in cytomegalovirus infection. TCRdb itself ran the reads through MiXCR, one entry per CDR3 protein. The sample lists 500,000 to 600,000 distinct CDR3 sequences, about 17% seen once, with 20% to 30% in the top ten. Sequenced material: CD8+ T cells from PBMCs. The receptors come from a human donor in good health (CMV status not recorded). Some clones in this sample may be carry-over from other donors' samples.

The genes are TRBV27 and TRBJ2-7, with 10 bases matching TRBD1. The CDR3 contains 14 residues. V lost 2 bases to trimming and J lost 5 bases; unmatched junction nucleotides: 3. CDR1 is MNHEY and CDR2 is SMNVEV in the germline V gene (reference sequence). CDR3 in DNA: TGTGCCAGCAGTTTAGACAGGGGGCGGAACGAGCAGTACTTC. It is translated as CASSLDRGRNEQYF.

This chain links TRBV20-1 with TRBJ2-5; perhaps TRBD1 as D (6 bases). The CDR3 is 13 amino acids. Trimming cost V 5 bases and J 7 bases, with 17 bases left between them. The germline V gene has CDR1 DFQATT and CDR2 SNEGSKA (reference sequence). The CDR3 loop reads CSAFTTSGVTQYF. CDR3 nucleotides: TGCAGTGCTTTCACAACCTCAGGGGTGACCCAGTACTTC.

Of note for this clonotype: Sequence at one end of the junction differs from germline and may be a read error. V gene TRBV5-3 combines with J gene TRBJ2-1, with 13 bases aligning to TRBD2. Being an ORF, TRBV5-3 has a function that is uncertain. The CDR3 has 17 amino acids. CDR3 sequence reads: CASSFRLAGGDYNEQFF. Written as DNA, the CDR3 is TGTGCCAGCAGCTTTCGACTAGCGGGGGGCGACTACAATGAGCAGTTCTTC.

This clonotype was observed a few times. This chain connects TRBV28 to TRBJ2-3; D call uncertain. V was shortened by 2 bases and J by 3 bases, with 6 bases between the two germline ends. The CDR3 is made up of 13 amino acids. Germline V CDR1 and CDR2: MDHEN, SYDVKM. The CDR3 protein is CASSLMDTDTQYF. The CDR3 nucleotides read TGTGCCAGCAGTTTAATGGATACAGATACGCAGTATTTT.

The table lists this clonotype with many counts. J is TRBJ2-1 and V is TRBV4-1, with 11 bases matching TRBD1. With 3 bases clipped from V and 3 bases from J, the junction kept 10 bases outside the gene matches. The CDR3 contains 18 residues. The V gene's germline CDR1 is MGHRA and CDR2 YSYEKL. CDR3 amino acids: CASSHASPGTGGYNEQFF. Here the CDR3 DNA reads TGCGCCAGCAGCCATGCCTCCCCCGGGACAGGGGGCTACAATGAGCAGTTCTTC.

A remark on this clonotype: This sequence may be a read error, since a much larger clone differs from it by one base. The J gene is TRBJ1-1, the V gene TRBV7-9; weak D call: TRBD1 (5 bases). V lost 4 bases and J lost 7, with 13 bases in between. Looked up from germline, CDR1 is SEHNR and CDR2 is FQNEAQ (reference sequence). The CDR3 loop spans 13 amino acids. CDR3 loop: CASSSRARGEAFF. For the CDR3, the DNA is TGTGCCAGCAGCTCTCGGGCTAGGGGTGAAGCTTTCTTT.

There are a few counts of this clonotype. The chain joins TRBV5-4 to TRBJ2-7; 9 bases map to TRBD1. V shed 2 bases, J shed 4 bases, and the junction held 7 bases outside the gene matches. Germline CDR1 and CDR2: SGHNT and YYREEE (reference sequence). The CDR3 is made up of 15 amino acids. The CDR3 sequence: CASSFGTGSRYEQYF. The CDR3 DNA sequence: TGTGCCAGCAGCTTCGGGACAGGGAGTAGGTACGAGCAGTACTTC.

This clonotype was observed a handful of times. The rearrangement uses TRBV4-1 and TRBJ2-7; the D call may be TRBD1 or TRBD2 (6 bases each). CDR1 and CDR2 from the germline V gene are MGHRA and YSYEKL. CDR3 length: 15 residues. Trimming cost V 6 bases and J 3 bases, with 18 bases left between them. The CDR3 reads CASSHVGGLSYEQYF. The DNA for the CDR3 is TGCGCCAGCAGTCACGTAGGGGGGCTCAGCTACGAGCAGTACTTC.

This clonotype has at least ten counts. The chain links TRBV7-9 to TRBJ2-7, with no clear D. This CDR3 is built from 10 residues. V was trimmed by 7 bases and J by 4 bases, leaving 5 bases between them. The germline gives CDR1 SEHNR, CDR2 FQNEAQ (reference sequence). The CDR3 sequence is CASNPYEQYF. The DNA for the CDR3 is TGTGCCAGCAACCCTTACGAGCAGTACTTC.

The genes are TRBV2 and TRBJ2-3; TRBD2 is a possible D gene (6 bases). Looked up from germline, CDR1 is SNHLY and CDR2 is FYNNEI. V was clipped by 7 bases and J by 8 bases, with 19 bases between them. The CDR3 spans 14 residues. The CDR3, as DNA: TGTGCCAGCATAGGAGGGCGGGACCATGGTACGCAGTATTTT. This gives the protein CASIGGRDHGTQYF.

The V call is TRBV27, the J call TRBJ1-5, with D uncertain. This CDR3 is 13 amino acids long. Deletions cut 3 bases from V and 6 bases from J, with 9 bases between. The V gene's germline CDR1 is MNHEY and CDR2 SMNVEV (reference sequence). In nucleotides, the CDR3 is TGTGCCAGCAGTTTGCAGGAGGCTCAGCCCCAGCATTTT. As protein: CASSLQEAQPQHF.

This clonotype was seen only a few times. The V gene is TRBV29-1, the J gene TRBJ1-2; no definite D call. This CDR3 comprises 10 residues. Trimming cost V 6 bases and J 4 bases, with 6 bases left between them. CDR1 SQVTM and CDR2 ANQGSEA come from the germline V gene. The CDR3 region has the DNA TGCAGCGTGGAGGGCTATGGCTACACCTTC. Amino acids: CSVEGYGYTF.

Written as DNA, the CDR3 is TGTGACACCGACAGGGGGTTCTATGGCTACACCTTC. Its protein product is CDTDRGFYGYTF. The chain combines TRBV7-9 with TRBJ1-2; 9 bases match TRBD1. The V gene's germline CDR1 is SEHNR and CDR2 FQNEAQ (reference sequence). The CDR3 loop spans 12 amino acids.

This clonotype has a handful of counts. The CDR3 DNA reads TGTGCCATCAGTGAAACCTACGAGCAGTACTTC. It translates to CAISETYEQYF. The chain is built from TRBV10-3 and TRBJ2-7; D uncertain. V gave up 3 bases and J gave up 2 bases, with 2 bases separating them. The germline gives CDR1 ENHRY, CDR2 SYGVKD. The CDR3 spans 11 residues.

This clonotype was seen more than once but under ten times. The chain links TRBV4-2 to TRBJ2-1; TRBD2 aligns across 9 bases. J gave up 5 bases and V 0 bases, and 5 bases lay outside the gene matches. The CDR3 has 16 residues. CDR1 is LGHNA and CDR2 is YNFKEQ in the germline V gene. CDR3 bases: TGTGCCAGCAGCCAAGAAAGGCTAGCGGGAAACAATGAGCAGTTCTTC. Residues: CASSQERLAGNNEQFF.

This clonotype occurred many times. The chain joins TRBV10-3 to TRBJ2-2; the match to TRBD1 covers 11 bases. This CDR3 spans 17 amino acids. The trim removed 3 bases at V and 7 bases at J, leaving 10 bases unmatched. From germline, CDR1 is ENHRY and CDR2 SYGVKD. The CDR3 reads CAISENHRDRGNGELFF. DNA for the CDR3: TGTGCCATCAGTGAAAACCACCGGGACAGGGGGAACGGGGAGCTGTTTTTT.

The V gene is TRBV19, the J gene TRBJ2-4; 9 bases are shared with TRBD1. Germline loops: CDR1 LNHDA, CDR2 SQIVND (reference sequence). This CDR3 region has 15 residues. The V segment lost 4 bases and the J segment 4 bases; nucleotides outside the gene matches: 5. The CDR3 region has the DNA TGTGCCAGTAGTAGGGACAGGGAAGGGAAAAACATTCAGTACTTC. Translation: CASSRDREGKNIQYF.

The chain uses TRBV27 and TRBJ1-2; 7 bases are a match to TRBD1. The length of the CDR3 is 14 residues. Germline CDR1 is MNHEY and CDR2 is SMNVEV (reference sequence). Trimming took 9 bases from V and 6 from J; bases not matched to a gene: 13. The CDR3 here is CASRLRDSLDGYTF. DNA of the CDR3: TGTGCCAGTAGACTCCGGGACAGCCTTGATGGCTACACCTTC.

This clonotype was counted between two and nine times. The chain is built from TRBV6-1 and TRBJ2-7; tentative D call: TRBD1 (5 bases). Germline lookup yields CDR1 MNHNS and CDR2 SASEGT. This CDR3 has 15 residues. Trimming left V 0 bases short and J 2 bases short, with 11 bases between. The CDR3 here is CASSEAPPGTYEQYF. CDR3 DNA sequence: TGTGCCAGCAGTGAAGCGCCCCCAGGGACCTACGAGCAGTACTTC.

This clonotype has more than one count but fewer than ten. V usage is TRBV19 and J usage is TRBJ2-2, with TRBD2 identical over 9 bases. V lost 8 bases and J lost 0; bases outside the gene matches: 7. CDR1 is LNHDA and CDR2 is SQIVND in the germline V gene (reference sequence). The CDR3 loop spans 16 amino acids. CDR3 in amino acids: CASGSGTSSNTGELFF. CDR3 DNA sequence: TGTGCCAGTGGGTCGGGGACTAGCTCGAACACCGGGGAGCTGTTTTTT.

The J gene is TRBJ2-1, the V gene TRBV28; D uncertain. Trimming removed 6 bases from V and 5 bases from J, with 11 bases in between. Germline CDR1 is MDHEN and CDR2 is SYDVKM. CDR3 length: 13 amino acids. CDR3 sequence (DNA): TGTGCCAGCAGCTCTAGACTTAACAATGAGCAGTTCTTC. Encoded protein: CASSSRLNNEQFF.

The gene calls are TRBV7-3 and TRBJ2-3; 10 bases are a match to TRBD1. The CDR3 has 17 amino acids. Trimming took 5 bases from V and 6 from J; bases not matched to a gene: 14. The germline CDR1 and CDR2 sequences are SGHTA and FQGTGA. In DNA form, the CDR3 reads TGTGCCAGCAGCACCTACCCGACAGGGGGCCGTCTGGATACGCAGTATTTT. It encodes CASSTYPTGGRLDTQYF.

The V call is TRBV7-9, the J call TRBJ1-2; TRBD1 matches at 7 bases. The length of the CDR3 is 12 residues. The trim removed 7 bases at V and 8 bases at J, leaving 7 bases unmatched. The germline CDR1 and CDR2 sequences are SEHNR and FQNEAQ (reference sequence). The CDR3 reads CASNRQGHGYTF. Written as DNA, the CDR3 is TGTGCCAGCAATCGACAGGGTCACGGCTACACCTTC. Supplemented by reference TRBV7-9 and TRBJ1-2, the full variable domain reads DTGVSQNPRHKITKRGQNVTFRCDPISEHNRLYWYRQTLGQGPEFLTYFQNEAQLEKSRLLSDRFSAERPKGSFSTLEIQRTEQGDSAMYLCASNRQGHGYTFGSGTRLTVV.

The genes are TRBV2 and TRBJ2-1; tentatively, D is TRBD1 (6 bases). This CDR3 region has 12 residues. V was shortened by 11 bases and J by 2 bases, with 10 bases between the two germline ends. CDR1 is SNHLY, CDR2 FYNNEI, per germline. CDR3 region: CALQGTYNEQFF. The CDR3 DNA sequence: TGTGCCTTACAGGGAACCTACAATGAGCAGTTCTTC.

This clonotype showed up many times. This chain uses TRBV10-3 with TRBJ1-2; D is perhaps TRBD1 (5 bases). Germline V lookup: CDR1 ENHRY, CDR2 SYGVKD. The CDR3 is 16 amino acids. V lost 8 bases to trimming and J lost 1 base, with 20 bases between them. CDR3 protein: CAIDAVRDGVNYGYTF. CDR3 nucleotides: TGTGCCATCGACGCGGTCCGGGACGGAGTTAACTATGGCTACACCTTC.

The chain joins TRBV10-3 to TRBJ1-6; D may be TRBD1 (6 bases). Deletions cut 0 bases from V and 7 bases from J, with 10 bases between. The CDR3 contains 15 residues. Germline loops: CDR1 ENHRY, CDR2 SYGVKD. Written as DNA, the CDR3 is TGTGCCATCAGTGAGTCCTGGACAGAGAATTCACCCCTCCACTTT. It specifies CAISESWTENSPLHF.

This clonotype came up many times. V usage is TRBV12-3 or TRBV12-4 and J usage is TRBJ2-7; no clear D. The length of the CDR3 is 14 residues. Trimming removed 5 bases at V and 2 bases at J, with 13 bases between. The CDR3 spells CASSPGARTYEQYF. The CDR3 region has the DNA TGTGCCAGCAGTCCGGGTGCCAGGACCTACGAGCAGTACTTC.

The chain carries TRBV9 and TRBJ1-3, with a weak D call TRBD1 (5 bases). The CDR3 runs 17 residues. In germline, CDR1 is SGDLS, CDR2 YYNGEE. V was clipped by 3 bases and J by 4 bases, with 20 bases between them. CDR3 sequence: CASSAQNHRGDGNTIYF. The CDR3 DNA follows: TGTGCCAGCAGCGCTCAAAACCATAGGGGAGACGGAAACACCATATATTTT.

The chain is built from TRBV2 and TRBJ2-3; D is unresolved. The CDR3 has 15 amino acids. Per germline, CDR1 SNHLY and CDR2 FYNNEI. Trimming left V 2 bases short and J 3 bases short, with 12 bases between. CDR3 loop: CASSEPVGLTDTQYF. CDR3 bases: TGTGCCAGCAGTGAACCGGTAGGGTTAACAGATACGCAGTATTTT.

V is TRBV20-1 and J is TRBJ1-1; TRBD1 is a possible D gene (5 bases). Trimming pared 6 bases from V and 0 bases from J, leaving 17 bases between. Germline values: CDR1 DFQATT, CDR2 SNEGSKA (reference sequence). The CDR3 sequence is 15 residues long. CDR3 DNA sequence: TGCAGTGCCCCCCTAGGAATGGGGCTGAACACTGAAGCTTTCTTT. The encoded protein is CSAPLGMGLNTEAFF.

This clonotype was counted a few times. The CDR3 nucleotides read TGTGCCAGTAGTATAGGAGGACCGGGGGCCTCCGAGCAGTACTTC. This codes for CASSIGGPGASEQYF. The rearrangement joins TRBV19 to TRBJ2-7; perhaps D is TRBD1 or TRBD2 (6 bases each). Trimming left V 1 base short and J 6 bases short, with 16 bases between. Germline CDR1 and CDR2: LNHDA and SQIVND (reference sequence). The CDR3 spans 15 residues.

This clonotype was counted ten times or more. The chain uses TRBV2 and TRBJ1-6; D uncertain. V was pared by 6 bases and J by 0 bases, with 9 bases between. The CDR3 is made up of 15 amino acids. Germline loops: CDR1 SNHLY, CDR2 FYNNEI. The CDR3 sequence is CASRPDSSYNSPLHF. For the CDR3, the DNA is TGTGCCAGCAGACCCGATAGCTCCTATAATTCACCCCTCCACTTT.